Given below is one T cell receptor beta chain in context. The data stem from a study of blood T cell repertoires in COVID-19. Overall study: Researchers got acute and convalescent COVID-19 samples from the United States, Italy and Spain. Nucleic acid was either cDNA or gDNA, and it came from T cells, B-cell-depleted T cells, or PBMCs.

Per the authors' pipeline: Reference gene primer amplification gave estimated nucleated cell counts. Profiling relied on immunoSEQ multiplex PCR, and the TCRdb table lists in-frame clones only, not all of them. The D gene and trimming were derived from the DNA, and the V and J assignments and clone size from that table. The sample contains roughly 150,000 clones, approximately 83% of which appear only once. Sequenced input: peripheral blood. This clonotype was sampled from a woman over 75 with active or convalescent COVID-19.

DNA of the CDR3: TGTGCCTGGAGTGCTCAGGGTACCCACGAGCAGTACTTC. Protein: CAWSAQGTHEQYF. The chain carries TRBV30 and TRBJ2-7, with D tentatively TRBD1 (5 bases). The germline gives CDR1 GTSNPN, CDR2 SVGIG (reference sequence). The ends were cut back, 1 base at V and 5 bases at J, with 12 bases in the middle. The CDR3 is made up of 13 amino acids. Together with reference TRBV30 and TRBJ2-7, the CDR3 gives the full variable domain: SQTIHQWPATLVQPVGSPLSLECTVEGTSNPNLYWYRQAAGRGLQLLFYSVGIGQISSEVPQNLSASRPQDRQFILSSKKLLLSDSGFYLCAWSAQGTHEQYFGPGTRLTVT.